These 21 T cell receptor beta chains came from one sample sequenced in a study of blood T cell repertoires in COVID-19. TCRdb keeps only in-frame clones here, not all; method: immunoSEQ multiplex PCR. The sample lists some 87,000 clones; roughly four fifths were seen once. The sequencing input was peripheral blood. Receptors were obtained from a human donor in a cohort sampled during active COVID-19.

The J gene is TRBJ2-5, the V gene TRBV7-9, with 7 bases lining up with TRBD1. In germline, CDR1 is SEHNR, CDR2 FQNEAQ (reference sequence). This CDR3 comprises 14 residues. V trimming: 3 bases; J trimming: 4 bases; junction bases outside the gene matches: 5. The CDR3 bases are TGTGCCAGCAGCTTTACAGGGGCAGGAGAGACCCAGTACTTC. Residues: CASSFTGAGETQYF.

This sequence joins TRBV5-1 and TRBJ2-2, with 8 bases aligning to TRBD2. Germline loops: CDR1 SGHRS, CDR2 YFSETQ. The CDR3 is 16 amino acids. Trimming cost V 3 bases and J 1 base; bases outside gene matches: 5. CDR3 DNA sequence: TGCGCCAGCAGCTCGCAAGCGGGGGTGAACACCGGGGAGCTGTTTTTT. This codes for CASSSQAGVNTGELFF. The full variable domain, rest sourced from reference TRBV5-1 and TRBJ2-2, is KAGVTQTPRYLIKTRGQQVTLSCSPISGHRSVSWYQQTPGQGLQFLFEYFSETQRNKGNFPGRFSGRQFSNSRSEMNVSTLELGDSALYLCASSSQAGVNTGELFFGEGSRLTVL.

Written as DNA, the CDR3 is TGTGCCAGTAGTATTGGACTAGCGGCTAGCACAGATACGCAGTATTTT. Protein: CASSIGLAASTDTQYF. V and J are TRBV19 and TRBJ2-3, with TRBD2 identical over 10 bases. V lost 3 bases, J lost 0 bases, and 3 bases stayed unmatched. Germline V CDR1 and CDR2: LNHDA, SQIVND (reference sequence). The CDR3 sequence is 16 residues long.

The chain uses TRBV7-9 and TRBJ2-2, with TRBD1 matching 7 bases. CDR3 length equals 16 residues. Germline lookup yields CDR1 SEHNR and CDR2 FQNEAQ (reference sequence). V shed 1 base and J 4 bases; nucleotides not matched to a gene: 6. The CDR3 region has the DNA TGTGCCAGCAGCTTAGGGACAGGTTCTCCCACCGGGGAGCTGTTTTTT. This translates into CASSLGTGSPTGELFF. The whole variable domain, filled in from reference TRBV7-9 and TRBJ2-2, reads DTGVSQNPRHKITKRGQNVTFRCDPISEHNRLYWYRQTLGQGPEFLTYFQNEAQLEKSRLLSDRFSAERPKGSFSTLEIQRTEQGDSAMYLCASSLGTGSPTGELFFGEGSRLTVL.

Comments on this clone: Other DNA sequences in this sample translate to the same CDR3. The chain uses TRBV5-1 and TRBJ1-2; 8 bases are a match to TRBD1. V shed 3 bases and J 7 bases; nucleotides not matched to a gene: 5. The CDR3 sequence is 13 residues long. Looked up from germline, CDR1 is SGHRS and CDR2 is YFSETQ. The DNA of the CDR3 is TGCGCCAGCAGCTCCGGACAGGGTGGTGGCTACACCTTC. Translation: CASSSGQGGGYTF.

The chain couples TRBV7-9 to TRBJ2-3; D unresolved. The CDR3 sequence is 12 residues long. V was trimmed by 0 bases and J by 8 bases, leaving 6 bases between them. Germline V gene lookup returns CDR1 SEHNR and CDR2 FQNEAQ (reference sequence). CDR3 sequence: CASSLASSTQYF. Here the CDR3 DNA reads TGTGCCAGCAGCTTAGCGAGTAGTACGCAGTATTTT. Together with reference TRBV7-9 and TRBJ2-3, the CDR3 gives the full variable domain: DTGVSQNPRHKITKRGQNVTFRCDPISEHNRLYWYRQTLGQGPEFLTYFQNEAQLEKSRLLSDRFSAERPKGSFSTLEIQRTEQGDSAMYLCASSLASSTQYFGPGTRLTVL.

The CDR3 DNA reads TGTGCCAGCAGTTACTCGATGAAGACTACCCTCTATGGCTACACCTTC. Translating it yields CASSYSMKTTLYGYTF. The chain recombines TRBV6-6 with TRBJ1-2; D not resolved. Trimming took off 0 bases at V and 4 bases at J, with 15 bases between the two ends. The CDR3 runs to 16 residues. The germline V gene has CDR1 MNHNY and CDR2 SVGAGI (reference sequence).

This clone showed up just a few times. The chain couples TRBV30 to TRBJ1-1, with D possibly being TRBD1 (5 bases). The germline V and J ends were trimmed by 3 bases and 5 bases, with 13 bases remaining between them. The CDR3 has 13 residues. The germline gives CDR1 GTSNPN, CDR2 SVGIG (reference sequence). The DNA of the CDR3 is TGTGCCTGGAGCTTCAGGGCGGGGACTGAAGCTTTCTTT. Translation: CAWSFRAGTEAFF.

Written as DNA, the CDR3 is TGTGCCAGCAGGGCGGGACTCACCTACAATGAGCAGTTCTTC. Its protein product is CASRAGLTYNEQFF. This rearrangement joins TRBV7-9 to TRBJ2-1; D possibly corresponds to TRBD2 (6 bases). The CDR3 has 14 residues. Germline CDR1 is SEHNR and CDR2 is FQNEAQ (reference sequence). Between the trimmed V and J ends, which lost 6 bases and 2 bases, there was a span of 11 bases.

Only one count was recorded for this clone. The chain recombines TRBV9 with TRBJ2-2, with D unclear. Germline CDR1 SGDLS, CDR2 YYNGEE. CDR3 size: 12 residues. V was cut by 1 base and J by 7 bases, with 5 bases left in between. CDR3 sequence (DNA): TGTGCCAGCAGCGTACTTTTCGGGGAGCTGTTTTTT. This encodes CASSVLFGELFF.

The CDR3 DNA sequence: TGCGCCAGCAGCCACCACGGGACAGGGGGCGATGGCTACACCTTC. Protein product: CASSHHGTGGDGYTF. The chain uses TRBV4-1 and TRBJ1-2; 12 bases map to TRBD1. The CDR3 length is 15 residues. Germline V lookup: CDR1 MGHRA, CDR2 YSYEKL. V trimming: 3 bases; J trimming: 6 bases; junction bases outside the gene matches: 5.

This chain links TRBV5-1 with TRBJ2-6, with D possibly being TRBD1 (5 bases). CDR3 length: 15 amino acids. Trimming shortened V by 2 bases and J by 0 bases, and 6 bases separated the two germline ends. Germline loops: CDR1 SGHRS, CDR2 YFSETQ. For the CDR3, the DNA is TGCGCCAGCAGCTTCGACAGCTCTGGGGCCAACGTCCTGACTTTC. Protein product: CASSFDSSGANVLTF.

The chain employs TRBV2 and TRBJ2-5; D perhaps matches TRBD2 (5 bases). Trimming removed 7 bases at V and 7 bases at J, with 16 bases between. The CDR3 runs 13 residues. The germline V gene has CDR1 SNHLY and CDR2 FYNNEI. The CDR3, as DNA: TGTGCCAGCACGGCGATACCCCGGGGGACCCAGTACTTC. It codes for CASTAIPRGTQYF.

This clone was recorded a few times. The rearrangement uses TRBV4-1 and TRBJ1-2; weak D call: TRBD1 (6 bases). V was clipped by 4 bases and J by 7 bases, with 10 bases between them. This CDR3 is 12 amino acids long. Germline lookup yields CDR1 MGHRA and CDR2 YSYEKL. CDR3 in amino acids: CASSRGGSGYTF. Here the CDR3 DNA reads TGCGCCAGCAGCCGAGGGGGATCTGGCTACACCTTC.

This clone was detected once. The chain links TRBV7-2 to TRBJ2-1; 8 nucleotides agree with TRBD1. This CDR3 has 14 amino acids. The junction had 11 bases not matched to a gene; V was cut back by 10 bases and J by 6 bases. Germline CDR1 is SGHTA and CDR2 is FQGNSA. The CDR3 coding sequence is TGTGCCAACAATCGTGCGGGGACAGGCAATGAGCAGTTCTTC. Residues: CANNRAGTGNEQFF.

This chain uses TRBV7-8 with TRBJ1-1; the D is unclear. Looked up from germline, CDR1 is SGHVS and CDR2 is FQNEAQ. V was trimmed by 5 bases and J by 4 bases, leaving 11 bases between them. The CDR3 is 13 residues long. The CDR3 nucleotides read TGTGCCAGCAGCAAACACCTTTCCACTGAAGCTTTCTTT. Protein product: CASSKHLSTEAFF.

The V and J genes are TRBV5-1 and TRBJ2-1, with 7 bases identical to TRBD2. This CDR3 is 14 amino acids long. Looked up from germline, CDR1 is SGHRS and CDR2 is YFSETQ. The ends lost 1 base at V and 8 bases at J; junction bases unmatched: 6. Written as DNA, the CDR3 is TGCGCCAGCAGCTTGTCTAGCGGTTGGGATGAGCAGTTCTTC. As protein: CASSLSSGWDEQFF.

The chain's CDR3 is CALYLRGEQFF. Here the CDR3 DNA reads TGTGCCTTATATCTTAGGGGCGAGCAGTTCTTC. The chain has TRBV2 and TRBJ2-1; TRBD1 is a possible D gene (5 bases). CDR1 SNHLY and CDR2 FYNNEI come from the germline V gene. V was trimmed by 11 bases and J by 10 bases, leaving 15 bases between them. CDR3 length equals 11 residues.

The table lists this clone with a few counts. The rearrangement joins TRBV24-1 to TRBJ1-3; possibly TRBD1 for D (6 bases). Between the trimmed V and J ends, which lost 12 bases and 2 bases, there was a span of 13 bases. This CDR3 contains 13 residues. CDR1 is KGHDR and CDR2 is SFDVKD in the germline V gene. The CDR3 here is CASQRQAGNTIYF. As DNA, the CDR3 is TGTGCCTCGCAGCGACAGGCTGGAAACACCATATATTTT.

This chain links TRBV5-1 with TRBJ1-2; D remains ambiguous. The CDR3 has 14 residues. In germline, CDR1 is SGHRS, CDR2 YFSETQ. V lost 4 bases and J lost 1, with 11 bases in between. The chain's CDR3 is CASSAVANNYGYTF. The CDR3 nucleotides are TGCGCCAGCAGCGCAGTCGCAAATAACTATGGCTACACCTTC. The full variable domain, its missing parts supplied by reference TRBV5-1 and TRBJ1-2, is KAGVTQTPRYLIKTRGQQVTLSCSPISGHRSVSWYQQTPGQGLQFLFEYFSETQRNKGNFPGRFSGRQFSNSRSEMNVSTLELGDSALYLCASSAVANNYGYTFGSGTRLTVV.

The chain joins TRBV5-1 to TRBJ2-7; D ambiguous. CDR3 size: 12 residues. The V gene's germline CDR1 is SGHRS and CDR2 YFSETQ. The V end lost 4 bases, the J end lost 3 bases, and 8 bases lay between the germline ends. The CDR3, as DNA: TGCGCCAGCAGCCTAGGATTCTACGAGCAGTACTTC. Its translation: CASSLGFYEQYF.